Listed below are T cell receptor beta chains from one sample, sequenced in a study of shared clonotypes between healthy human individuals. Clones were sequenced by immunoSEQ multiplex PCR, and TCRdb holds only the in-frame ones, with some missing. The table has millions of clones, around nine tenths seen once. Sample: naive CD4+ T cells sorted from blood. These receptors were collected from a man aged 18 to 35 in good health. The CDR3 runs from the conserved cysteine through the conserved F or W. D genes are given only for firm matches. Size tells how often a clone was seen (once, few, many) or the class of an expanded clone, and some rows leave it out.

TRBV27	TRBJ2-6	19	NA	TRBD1	CASSSVGWTGASGANVLTF	TGTGCCAGCAGTTCCGTGGGTTGGACAGGGGCATCTGGGGCCAACGTCCTGACTTTC
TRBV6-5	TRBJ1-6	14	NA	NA	CASSWDRVNSPLHF	TGTGCCAGCAGCTGGGACCGAGTTAATTCACCCCTCCACTTT
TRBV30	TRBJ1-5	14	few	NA	CAWSAGFGNQPQHF	TGTGCCTGGAGTGCCGGGTTTGGGAATCAGCCCCAGCATTTT
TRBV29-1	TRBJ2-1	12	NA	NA	CSVEEKGLLQFF	TGCAGCGTTGAAGAGAAAGGACTCCTCCAGTTCTTC
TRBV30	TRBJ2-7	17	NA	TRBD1	CAWSDLDYRGTGYEQYF	TGTGCCTGGAGTGACCTTGATTACAGGGGGACCGGCTACGAGCAGTACTTC
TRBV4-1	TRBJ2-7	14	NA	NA	CASSQLPEMGEQYF	TGCGCCAGCAGCCAATTGCCGGAGATGGGCGAGCAGTACTTC
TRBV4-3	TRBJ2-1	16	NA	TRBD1	CASSQERTGTYNEQFF	TGCGCCAGCAGCCAAGAAAGGACAGGGACTTACAATGAGCAGTTCTTC
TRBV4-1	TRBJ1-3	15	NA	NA	CASSLMGLPGNTIYF	TGCGCCAGCAGCCTGATGGGGCTACCGGGAAACACCATATATTTT
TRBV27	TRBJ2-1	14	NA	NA	CASSLRLSYNEQFF	TGTGCCAGCAGTTTGCGGCTCTCCTACAATGAGCAGTTCTTC
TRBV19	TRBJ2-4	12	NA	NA	CASIVPQDIQYF	TGTGCCAGTATCGTCCCCCAGGACATTCAGTACTTC
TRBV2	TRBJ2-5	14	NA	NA	CAIAVGTVQETQYF	TGTGCCATAGCAGTAGGAACTGTACAAGAGACCCAGTACTTC
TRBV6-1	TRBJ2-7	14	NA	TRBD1	CASSEQGASYEQYF	TGTGCCAGCAGTGAACAGGGGGCGTCCTACGAGCAGTACTTC
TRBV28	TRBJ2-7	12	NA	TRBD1	CASSLPGGEQYF	TGTGCCAGCAGTTTGCCAGGGGGCGAGCAGTACTTC
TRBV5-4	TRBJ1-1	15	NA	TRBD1	CASSSRQGGIAEAFF	TGTGCCAGCAGCTCTAGACAGGGAGGTATTGCTGAAGCTTTCTTT
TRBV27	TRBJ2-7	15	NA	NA	CASSSSRVTIYEQYF	TGTGCCAGCAGTTCCTCCAGGGTAACAATCTACGAGCAGTACTTC
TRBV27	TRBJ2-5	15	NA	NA	CASSLGLAPQETQYF	TGTGCCAGCAGTTTAGGGCTAGCCCCTCAAGAGACCCAGTACTTC
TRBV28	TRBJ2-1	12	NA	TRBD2	CASSLVSGVYLF	TGTGCCAGCAGTTTGGTTAGCGGGGTCTACCTCTTC
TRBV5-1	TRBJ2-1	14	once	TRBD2	CASSLTSWNNEQFF	TGCGCCAGCAGCCTGACTAGCTGGAACAATGAGCAGTTCTTC
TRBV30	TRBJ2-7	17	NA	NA	CAWSGVQGDKSGEEQYF	TGTGCCTGGAGTGGAGTTCAAGGGGACAAGAGCGGGGAAGAGCAGTACTTC
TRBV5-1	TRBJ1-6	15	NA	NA	CASSLQGNGNSPLHF	TGCGCCAGCAGCTTACAGGGAAACGGTAATTCACCCCTCCACTTT
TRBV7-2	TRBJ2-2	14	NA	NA	CASSLAPGTGELFF	TGTGCCAGCAGCTTAGCGCCAGGGACCGGGGAGCTGTTTTTT
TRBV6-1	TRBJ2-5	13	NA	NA	CASILRRGETQYF	TGTGCCAGCATACTCCGCAGGGGTGAGACCCAGTACTTC
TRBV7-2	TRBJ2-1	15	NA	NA	CASSLIHWVRAEQFF	TGTGCCAGCAGCTTAATTCATTGGGTCCGGGCTGAGCAGTTCTTC
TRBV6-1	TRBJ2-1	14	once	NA	CASSPLGTLNEQFF	TGTGCCAGCAGTCCCTTAGGGACCCTCAATGAGCAGTTCTTC
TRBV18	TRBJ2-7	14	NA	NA	CASSPLSATYEQYF	TGTGCCAGCTCACCATTATCGGCCACCTACGAGCAGTACTTC
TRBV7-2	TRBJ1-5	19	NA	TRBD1	CASSLVTGPQGWSNQPQHF	TGTGCCAGCAGCTTGGTGACAGGGCCCCAGGGTTGGAGCAATCAGCCCCAGCATTTT
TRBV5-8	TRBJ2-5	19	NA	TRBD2	CASSWLIGTSGSNSETQYF	TGTGCCAGCAGCTGGCTTATAGGGACTAGCGGGAGTAATTCTGAGACCCAGTACTTC
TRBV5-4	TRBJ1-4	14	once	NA	CASSFGSLGEKLFF	TGTGCCAGCAGCTTTGGCAGCCTCGGGGAAAAACTGTTTTTT
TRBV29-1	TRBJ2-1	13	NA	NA	CSVASRLANEQFF	TGCAGCGTTGCCTCGCGGCTGGCCAATGAGCAGTTCTTC
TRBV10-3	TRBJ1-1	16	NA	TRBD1	CAISEWSDRSHTEAFF	TGTGCCATCAGTGAATGGTCGGACAGGTCCCACACTGAAGCTTTCTTT
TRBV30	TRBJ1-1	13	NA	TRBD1	CAWGGQGWTEAFF	TGTGCCTGGGGAGGACAGGGGTGGACTGAAGCTTTCTTT
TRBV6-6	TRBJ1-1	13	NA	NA	CASSPASNTEAFF	TGTGCCAGCAGCCCGGCCTCGAACACTGAAGCTTTCTTT
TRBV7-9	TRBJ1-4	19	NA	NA	CASSPLFDRLKYTKEKLFF	TGTGCCAGCAGCCCCCTTTTTGACAGGCTTAAATACACTAAAGAAAAACTGTTTTTT
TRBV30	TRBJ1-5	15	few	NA	CAWTPIGSGNQPQHF	TGTGCCTGGACCCCGATTGGGTCTGGCAATCAGCCCCAGCATTTT
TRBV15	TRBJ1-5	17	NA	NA	CATSRLVGPASNQPQHF	TGTGCCACCAGCAGGTTGGTAGGGCCAGCCTCCAATCAGCCCCAGCATTTT
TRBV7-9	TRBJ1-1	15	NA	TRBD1	CASRRTGTANTEAFF	TGTGCCAGCAGACGGACCGGGACAGCGAACACTGAAGCTTTCTTT
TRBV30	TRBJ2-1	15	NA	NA	CAWSVEGQRYNEQFF	TGTGCCTGGAGTGTGGAGGGACAGAGGTACAATGAGCAGTTCTTC
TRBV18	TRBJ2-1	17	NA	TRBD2	CASSLGLAGVPYNEQFF	TGTGCCAGCTCACTGGGACTAGCGGGGGTGCCCTACAATGAGCAGTTCTTC
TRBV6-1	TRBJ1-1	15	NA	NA	CASSNRVLMNTEAFF	TGTGCCAGCAGTAACAGGGTTCTGATGAACACTGAAGCTTTCTTT
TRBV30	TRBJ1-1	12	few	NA	CAWSGLNTEAFF	TGTGCCTGGAGTGGACTCAACACTGAAGCTTTCTTT
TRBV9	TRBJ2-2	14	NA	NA	CASRPPRDTGELFF	TGTGCCAGCAGACCTCCTAGGGACACCGGGGAGCTGTTTTTT
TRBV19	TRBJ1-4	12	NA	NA	CASSFRFEKLFF	TGTGCCAGTAGTTTTAGGTTTGAAAAACTGTTTTTT